This paragraph reports one T cell receptor beta chain. CDR3 size: 15 residues. Germline CDR1 SGHDT, CDR2 YYEEEE. Trimming took 4 bases from V and 0 from J, leaving 11 bases between them. Sequencing used immunoSEQ multiplex PCR; TCRdb keeps in-frame clones, though not all of them. This sample has roughly 82,000 clones, with around 80% found just once. This entry comes from a study of blood T cell repertoires in COVID-19. As for the study in general: PBMCs, B-cell-depleted T cells, or T cells were the source of the cDNA or gDNA that made up the material.

The sequencing input was peripheral blood. The sequence was collected from a man aged 55 to 70 with acute or convalescent COVID-19. This sequence joins TRBV5-6 and TRBJ1-3; possible D gene TRBD1, 5 bases. The CDR3 coding sequence is TGTGCCAGCAGCATCCGACAGATCTCTGGAAACACCATATATTTT. Protein product: CASSIRQISGNTIYF.